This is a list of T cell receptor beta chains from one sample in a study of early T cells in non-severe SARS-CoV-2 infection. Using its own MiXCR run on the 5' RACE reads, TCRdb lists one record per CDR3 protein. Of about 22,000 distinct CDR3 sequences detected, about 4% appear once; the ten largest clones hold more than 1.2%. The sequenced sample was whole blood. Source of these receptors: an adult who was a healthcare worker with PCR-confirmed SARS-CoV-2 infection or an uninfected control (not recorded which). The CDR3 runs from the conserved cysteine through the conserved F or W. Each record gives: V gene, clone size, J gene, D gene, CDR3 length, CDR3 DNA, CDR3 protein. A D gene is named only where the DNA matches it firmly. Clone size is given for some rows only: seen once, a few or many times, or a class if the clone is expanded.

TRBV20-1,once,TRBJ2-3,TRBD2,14,TGCAGTGCTAAGGTCGGGGGGAGAACAGATACGCAGTATTTT,CSAKVGGRTDTQYF
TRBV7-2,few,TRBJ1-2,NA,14,TGTGCCAGCAGCTTAGCGCCCACAGTCTATGGCTACACCTTC,CASSLAPTVYGYTF
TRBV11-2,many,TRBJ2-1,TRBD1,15,TGTGCCAGCAGCTCGGGGACAGCGACCTACAATGAGCAGTTCTTC,CASSSGTATYNEQFF
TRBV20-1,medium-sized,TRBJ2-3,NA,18,TGCAGTGCTGGAGGCGGGGGCCCTCGGTCGGGGAGCACAGATACGCAGTATTTT,CSAGGGGPRSGSTDTQYF
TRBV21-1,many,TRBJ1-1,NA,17,TGTGCCAGCAGCAATGGGCTAGTTGGTGGGGGCAGGTCTGAAGCTTTCTTT,CASSNGLVGGGRSEAFF
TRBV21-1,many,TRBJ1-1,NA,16,TGTGCCAGCAGCAAAGTGAAGATACAGAGGAACACTGAAGCTTTCTTT,CASSKVKIQRNTEAFF
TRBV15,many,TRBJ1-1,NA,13,TGTGCCACCAGCAGAGATATGGGGTCTGAAGCTTTCTTT,CATSRDMGSEAFF
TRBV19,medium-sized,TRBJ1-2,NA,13,TGTGCCAGTAGTATGACCCCTAACTATGGCTACACCTTC,CASSMTPNYGYTF
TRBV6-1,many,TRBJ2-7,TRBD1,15,TGTGCCAGCAGTGCTCTGACAGGGAATTCCTACGAGCAGTACTTC,CASSALTGNSYEQYF
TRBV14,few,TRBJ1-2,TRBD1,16,TGTGCCAGCAGCCAAGACGAGACAGGGGTCCCCTATGGCTACACCTTC,CASSQDETGVPYGYTF
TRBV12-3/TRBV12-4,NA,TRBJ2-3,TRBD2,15,TGTGCCAGCAGTTTAGTAGCGGGGGGGGCAGATACGCAGTATTTT,CASSLVAGGADTQYF
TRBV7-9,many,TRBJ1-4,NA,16,TGTGCCAGCAGCTTAAGCGTGGCTAGGGATAATGAAAAACTGTTTTTT,CASSLSVARDNEKLFF
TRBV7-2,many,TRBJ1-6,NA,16,TGTGCCAGCAGCGCAAAACAGAGCTCCTATAATTCACCCCTCCACTTT,CASSAKQSSYNSPLHF
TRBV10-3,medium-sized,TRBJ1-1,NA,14,TGTGCCATCAGTGAAGGATTCTTTAACACTGAAGCTTTCTTT,CAISEGFFNTEAFF
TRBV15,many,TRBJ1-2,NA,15,TGTGCCACCAGCAGTGGACGGGGACCTACCTATGGCTACACCTTC,CATSSGRGPTYGYTF
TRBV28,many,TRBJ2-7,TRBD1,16,TGTGCCAGCAGTCCGCCAGGGGGCGGGGCAACCTACGAGCAGTACTTC,CASSPPGGGATYEQYF
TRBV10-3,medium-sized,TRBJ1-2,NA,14,TGTGCCATCAGTGATGGGGGGGGTAACTATGGCTACACCTTC,CAISDGGGNYGYTF
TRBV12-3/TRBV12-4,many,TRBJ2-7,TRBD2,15,TGTGCCAGCAGTACCGGACTAGCGGGGGTCTACGAGCAGTACTTC,CASSTGLAGVYEQYF
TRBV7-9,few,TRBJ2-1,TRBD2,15,TGTGCCAGCAGCCCCGGACTAGCGTCCTACAATGAGCAGTTCTTC,CASSPGLASYNEQFF
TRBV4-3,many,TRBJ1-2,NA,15,TGCGCCAGCAGCCAAGAAGGCGACAGAATCTATGGCTACACCTTC,CASSQEGDRIYGYTF
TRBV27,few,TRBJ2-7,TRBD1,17,TGTGCCAGCAGCCCTACCCGGGACAGAAGAGGGCAATACGAGCAGTACTTC,CASSPTRDRRGQYEQYF
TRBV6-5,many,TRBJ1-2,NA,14,TGTGCCAGCAGTTACCGCAGGGGTGGCTATGGCTACACCTTC,CASSYRRGGYGYTF
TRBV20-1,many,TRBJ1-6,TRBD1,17,TGCAGTGCAAAAAAGACCGGGACAGGGTACCATAATTCACCCCTCCACTTT,CSAKKTGTGYHNSPLHF
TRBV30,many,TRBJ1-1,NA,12,TGTGCCTGGAGTGCGGGGGTCGCTGAAGCTTTCTTT,CAWSAGVAEAFF
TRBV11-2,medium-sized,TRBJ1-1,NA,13,TGTGCCAGCAGCTCATGGGGGAGATCTGAAGCTTTCTTT,CASSSWGRSEAFF
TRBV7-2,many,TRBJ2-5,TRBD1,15,TGTGCCAGCGTTAACAGGGGGCGAAAGGAAGAGACCCAGTACTTC,CASVNRGRKEETQYF
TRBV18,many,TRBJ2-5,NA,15,TGTGCCAGCTCACCCCGACGGACCGGCCAAGAGACCCAGTACTTC,CASSPRRTGQETQYF
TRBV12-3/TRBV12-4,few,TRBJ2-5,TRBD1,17,TGTGCCAGCAGTTTTGGCCTTTTACAGGGGGCACAAGAGACCCAGTACTTC,CASSFGLLQGAQETQYF
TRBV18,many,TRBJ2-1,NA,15,TGTGCCAGCTCACCCAACACAGGGCAGAGGGATGAGCAGTTCTTC,CASSPNTGQRDEQFF
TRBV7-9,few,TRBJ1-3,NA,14,TGTGCCAGCAGCAGGACTGCTACTGGAAACACCATATATTTT,CASSRTATGNTIYF
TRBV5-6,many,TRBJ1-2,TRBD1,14,TGTGCCAGCAGCTATGGACAGGGAAGAGATGGCTACACCTTC,CASSYGQGRDGYTF
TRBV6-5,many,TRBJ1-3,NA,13,TGTGCCAGCAGTCTACCGGGAGGACGGGCCATATATTTT,CASSLPGGRAIYF
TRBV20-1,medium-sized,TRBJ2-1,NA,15,TGCAGTGCTAGATCGATTTCGAGCTCCTACAATGAGCAGTTCTTC,CSARSISSSYNEQFF
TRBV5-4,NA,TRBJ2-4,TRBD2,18,TGTGCCAGCAGCTCCGGTGGGACTAGCGGGGGACCGCAAAACATTCAGTACTTC,CASSSGGTSGGPQNIQYF
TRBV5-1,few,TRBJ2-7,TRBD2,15,TGCGCCAGCAGCCGATTAGCGGGGGCAGACTACGAGCAGTACTTC,CASSRLAGADYEQYF
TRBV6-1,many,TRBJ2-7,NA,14,TGTGCCAGCAGCCCCCAGGGAAACTCCTACGAGCAGTACTTC,CASSPQGNSYEQYF
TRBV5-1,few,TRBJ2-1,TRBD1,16,TGCGCCAGCAGCCACGGGACAGGGGCGCAATACAATGAGCAGTTCTTC,CASSHGTGAQYNEQFF